A single T cell receptor beta chain is shown here with its context. CDR3 size: 15 residues. Trimming removed 7 bases from V and 2 bases from J; junction bases left unmatched: 9. Germline-derived CDR1 and CDR2 are SNHLY and FYNNEI. This record comes from a study of T cell responses to AZD1222 COVID-19 vaccine. The data were produced by immunoSEQ multiplex PCR, yet TCRdb's version contains in-frame clones alone and is incomplete. The table records about 160,000 clones, more than 85% of them present only once. The chain combines TRBV2 with TRBJ2-7, with TRBD1 matching 9 bases. Sequenced here: peripheral blood, sampled on day 0 of AZD1222 vaccination. The TCR was taken from an adult in good health. The CDR3 region has the DNA TGTGCCAGCACCTTACCGGGACAGGGCGCCTACGAGCAGTACTTC. It specifies CASTLPGQGAYEQYF.